This T cell receptor beta chain was identified during a study of shared clonotypes between healthy human individuals (dated by TCRdb to the early 2020s). As for the study more broadly: Three men and two women, aged 18 to 49 years, made up the cohort. For each donor, CD4 naive and CD4 memory were each run on three plates, CD8 naive on two plates, and CD8 memory on one plate. To estimate repertoire size and how much clonotype sharing occurs between individuals, the study deeply sequenced the blood TCR repertoires of 5 or 6 healthy adults. Different laboratories and diverse techniques were used to prepare libraries and sequence TCR repertoires, to increase sequencing depth and limit assay-specific biases. Leukapheresis yielded between about 0.85 and 10 billion PBMCs per donor.

Broader findings and caveats from the paper: Naive subsets generally had larger estimated clonotype richness than memory subsets did. Because the study included a small number of donors, the genetic and exposure-history diversity represented was limited. Incomplete sequencing was indicated by rarefaction of sorted-subset datasets, despite the large sequencing depth. Compared with non-shared clonotypes, the clonotypes found in all four sorted-subset donors had higher generation probabilities. Sharing across a handful of donors was observed for 4.5% to 6.5% of naive CD4, 3% to 3.5% of naive CD8, 2% to 2.5% of memory CD4, and less than 0.45% of memory CD8 clonotypes. Pairwise subsampling indicated that sequencing depth was expected to affect the degree of clonotype sharing among donors. Sampling was restricted to blood, and TCR repertoires in tissue are likely to differ from TCR repertoires in blood.

Concerning this clone itself: It lacks a known antigen. The input lacks base qualities; no much larger clone sits a single base away.

The junction shows trimming of 2 bases on V and 0 bases on J, plus 14 bases between the germline ends. The germline V gene specifies KGHSH as CDR1 and LQKENI as CDR2. Including the terminal cysteine and phenylalanine, the CDR3 comprises 17 residues. Solely the CDR3 DNA is kept, with 51 bases framed from the first base. TCR CDR3 regions were amplified from genomic DNA by multiplex PCR using the deep immunoSEQ assay. Extracted genomic DNA from each cell subset was spread evenly across all wells of several immunoSEQ 96-well plates, with each plate serving as a replicate. Each replicate PCR for sorted subsets received about 180 ng genomic DNA, equal to 28,000 or so T cell genomes. The purified libraries were quantified using a Qubit 3.0 fluorometer, sized with a Bioanalyzer 2100, and then quantified again using the KAPA Library Quantification kit. Every immunoSEQ 96-well plate was sequenced on a separate single-read 150-cycle Illumina NextSeq 550 flow cell. Processing in the source paper ran as follows. Because only junctional sequences without quality scores were contained in the immunoSEQ output, filtering matching that applied to full-length reads could not be performed. To assign V/J genes and CDR3, sequences were annotated against IMGT germline references using PyIR, a Python wrapper for IgBLAST v1.9. Reads were filtered out if the reads had weak V/J assignments (E-value above 1e-6), no CDR3, stop codons, out-of-frame junctions, or ambiguous translated residues. V3J clonotypes were defined as sequences sharing an identical inferred V gene, J gene, and CDR3 amino acid sequence. Percentage overlap between repertoires was computed as shared unique clonotypes divided by the size of the smaller repertoire. Richness of each repertoire was evaluated using RTK rarefaction, the Chao1 estimator, and Recon v2.1 estimates of unobserved clonotypes. OLGA was used to compute generation probabilities for all TCRbeta clonotypes that the gDNA method yielded from a handful of donors. TCRdb holds this immuneACCESS table with in-frame rearrangements only. Some clones are missing; in checked studies, unresolved V genes explain under half, and the rest has no known cause. The V and J calls and clone size are taken from that table; D and trimming were inferred from the DNA. For this sample there are about 1 million clones; 70% to 80% appear just once. Together, the top ten hold approximately 1.5% of the sample.

Healthy HIV-negative adults with no recently reported acute infections or vaccinations were included as donors. Every donor was a Caucasian adult residing in Nashville, Tennessee, USA. Magnetic negative selection was used to enrich CD4+ T cells, after which naive cells were positively selected on CD45RA and the negative fraction became the memory subset. Blood was obtained by leukapheresis, after which PBMCs were separated by Ficoll-Histopaque density gradient centrifugation and cryopreserved in liquid nitrogen vapor phase. Purity and quantity of every magnetically sorted T cell population were checked by analytical flow cytometry. Genomic DNA was isolated from each sorted fraction and quantified by UV absorbance on a Nanodrop 2000c.

The clonotype comes from a man between 18 and 35 years old in good health. The chain links TRBV18 with TRBJ1-5; TRBD1 is perhaps the D gene, given 6 matching bases. Sequenced material: memory CD4+ T cells sorted from blood. The meaning of the sample's cell subset or site label: CD45RA-negative fraction. This receptor has the CDR3 CASSPVGQLTSNQPQHF. The DNA sequence is as follows: TGTGCCAGCTCACCAGTCGGACAGTTAACTAGCAATCAGCCCCAGCATTTT.